Listed below are T cell receptor beta chains from one sample, sequenced in a study of cytomegalovirus exposure and HLA in healthy donors. Sequencing used immunoSEQ multiplex PCR; TCRdb keeps in-frame clones, though not all of them. The sample includes about 160,000 clones, approximately 78% of them seen just once. The sequenced material came from PBMCs. The receptors were sampled from a woman younger than 45 in good health and CMV-seropositive. Both conserved end residues are part of each CDR3. The order of the fields is clone size, D gene, V gene, J gene, CDR3 DNA, CDR3 protein. D genes are given only for firm matches. Size tells how often a clone was seen (once, few, many) or the class of an expanded clone, and some rows leave it out.

>-|-|TRBV13|TRBJ1-1
TGTGCCAGCAGCACTAGCAGGGAGGTGGGCACTGAAGCTTTCTTT
CASSTSREVGTEAFF
>-|-|TRBV9|TRBJ2-6
TGTGCCAGCAGCGTTTTTGGGGGGTCTGGGGCCAACGTCCTGACTTTC
CASSVFGGSGANVLTF
>few|TRBD1|TRBV7-6|TRBJ2-7
TGTGCCAGCAGCTTTGGGGACAGGCTCGAGCAGTACTTC
CASSFGDRLEQYF
>-|TRBD1|TRBV15|TRBJ1-2
TGTGCCACCAGCAGAGATACGGGACAGGGGGCGAACACCTTC
CATSRDTGQGANTF
>-|-|TRBV11-2|TRBJ2-7
TGTGCCAGCAGCTTAGATGTTAGGACAAAGGGGCTAGAATCCTACGAGCAGTACTTC
CASSLDVRTKGLESYEQYF
>-|-|TRBV18|TRBJ1-5
TGTGCCAGCTCACCCGACGTGGGCTATAGCAATCAGCCCCAGCATTTT
CASSPDVGYSNQPQHF
>-|TRBD1|TRBV7-2|TRBJ1-5
TGTGCCAGCAGCTTTGGACAGGGCTCTAATCAGCCCCAGCATTTT
CASSFGQGSNQPQHF
>-|TRBD1|TRBV5-1|TRBJ1-5
TGCGCCAGCAGCCCCGGGACAGCCATCAATCAGCCCCAGCATTTT
CASSPGTAINQPQHF
>-|-|TRBV7-2|TRBJ2-6
TGTGCCAGCAGCTTAGCGCGGCGCAGGGTAATGTCTGGGGCCAACGTCCTGACTTTC
CASSLARRRVMSGANVLTF
>-|TRBD2|TRBV7-8|TRBJ2-1
TGTGCCAGCAGCTACGGACTAGCCGAGAATGAGCAGTTCTTC
CASSYGLAENEQFF
>-|TRBD1|TRBV27|TRBJ2-7
TGTGCCAGCAGTTTGTCGGTCGGGACAGTCTCCTACGAGCAGTACTTC
CASSLSVGTVSYEQYF